The present TCR beta chain was sequenced within a study of molecular identifiers for immune sequencing clone quantification. Overall study results and limits: Because of identical TCR molecules sharing a barcode, sizes of highly expanded clones could be underestimated. Clonotypes surpassing 20 RNA copies contained over 99% of effector molecules, versus under 1% in naive cells.

This clonotype came up a few times. What it recognizes is unknown. Sorted cell numbers of 20,000 to 1,000,000, with 10%, 30% or 50% RNA, served as input for naive CD8 libraries. Each CDR3 protein is one row after TCRdb ran MiXCR on the PCR reads. The sample holds 400,000 to 600,000 distinct CDR3 sequences, around 23% seen once. The length of the CDR3 is 14 residues. Between the trimmed V and J ends, which lost 1 base and 3 bases, there was a span of 6 bases. Germline lookup yields CDR1 LNHDA and CDR2 SQIVND (reference sequence). The V gene is TRBV19, the J gene TRBJ2-2; D ambiguous. Sequenced: naive CD8+ T cells from blood, with Jurkat cell RNA spiked in. Regarding subset: FACS-sorted CD8+CD4-CCR7+CD45RA+ naive T cells. The TCR was taken from a human donor in good health. Some libraries in this study had Jurkat cell RNA spiked in. DNA for the CDR3: TGTGCCAGTAGTATAGGGCAGCACACCGGGGAGCTGTTTTTT. Translated: CASSIGQHTGELFF.